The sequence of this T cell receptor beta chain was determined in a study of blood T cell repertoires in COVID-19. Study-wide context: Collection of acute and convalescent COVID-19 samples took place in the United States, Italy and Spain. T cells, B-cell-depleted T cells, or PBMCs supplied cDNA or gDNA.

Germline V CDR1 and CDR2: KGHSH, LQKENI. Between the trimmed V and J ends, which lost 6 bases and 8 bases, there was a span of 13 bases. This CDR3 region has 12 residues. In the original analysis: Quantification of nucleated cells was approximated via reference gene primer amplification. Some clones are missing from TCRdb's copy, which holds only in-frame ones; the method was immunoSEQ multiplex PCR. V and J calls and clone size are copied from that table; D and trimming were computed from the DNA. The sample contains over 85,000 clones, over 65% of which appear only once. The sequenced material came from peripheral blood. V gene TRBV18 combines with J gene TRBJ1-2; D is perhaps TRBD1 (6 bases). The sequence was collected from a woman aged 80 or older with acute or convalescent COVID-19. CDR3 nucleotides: TGTGCCAGCTCCAGGGTGGACAGAGGCTACACCTTC. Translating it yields CASSRVDRGYTF.